The rows below give T cell receptor beta chains drawn from one sample of a study of human T cells and chemical hapten exposure. A single record per CDR3 protein comes from TCRdb applying MiXCR to the RACE reads. This sample has around 300,000 distinct CDR3 sequences, with 7.5% to 9% found just once. This sample comprised whole blood, obtained in connection with sensitization to the hapten diphenylcyclopropenone (DPC). The receptors shown here come from a man aged 18 to 35 with alopecia areata. Some clones in this sample may be carry-over from other donors' samples. Both conserved end residues are part of each CDR3. The order of the fields is CDR3 DNA, CDR3 protein, D gene, clone size, V gene, J gene. D genes are given only for firm matches. Size is omitted from some rows. Given values are once, few, many or a class for expanded clones.

CDR3nt: TGTGCCAGCAGCGTCTGGGGGCGGGGGGCCGACACCGGGGAGCTGTTTTTT
CDR3aa: CASSVWGRGADTGELFF
d_gene: TRBD2
abundance: -
v_gene: TRBV28
j_gene: TRBJ2-2

CDR3nt: TGTGCCATCAGTGCCCTGAGCTCCTATAATTCACCCCTCCACTTT
CDR3aa: CAISALSSYNSPLHF
d_gene: -
abundance: -
v_gene: TRBV10-3
j_gene: TRBJ1-6

CDR3nt: TGTGCCAGCAAGGGGACAATCAGTGGGGACTATGGCTACACCTTC
CDR3aa: CASKGTISGDYGYTF
d_gene: -
abundance: few
v_gene: TRBV28
j_gene: TRBJ1-2

CDR3nt: TGCAGCGTTGAAGCCGGGGGCGTCGGTTTGGGAACGGTATCAACCCAGTACTTC
CDR3aa: CSVEAGGVGLGTVSTQYF
d_gene: -
abundance: many
v_gene: TRBV29-1
j_gene: TRBJ2-5

CDR3nt: TGTGCCAGCAGCTTGGGAAGGGTTAGGAGCGAGCAAGAGACCCAGTACTTC
CDR3aa: CASSLGRVRSEQETQYF
d_gene: -
abundance: few
v_gene: TRBV5-5
j_gene: TRBJ2-5

CDR3nt: TGTGCCAGCAGTGAGTTCAGCACAGATACGCAGTATTTT
CDR3aa: CASSEFSTDTQYF
d_gene: -
abundance: few
v_gene: TRBV6-2/TRBV6-3
j_gene: TRBJ2-3

CDR3nt: TGTGCCAGCAGCCGAGAGGCAGGGGGCGTGTTCGAGCAGTACTTC
CDR3aa: CASSREAGGVFEQYF
d_gene: TRBD1
abundance: few
v_gene: TRBV6-1
j_gene: TRBJ2-7

CDR3nt: TGTGCCAGCAGCTTGGCCGCGGAGCAAGAGACCCAGTACTTC
CDR3aa: CASSLAAEQETQYF
d_gene: -
abundance: few
v_gene: TRBV5-5
j_gene: TRBJ2-5

CDR3nt: TGCGCCAGCAGCCTCCGGGGACAGAGATACACCGGGGAGCTGTTTTTT
CDR3aa: CASSLRGQRYTGELFF
d_gene: TRBD1
abundance: many
v_gene: TRBV5-1
j_gene: TRBJ2-2

CDR3nt: TGTGCCAGCAGTTCGAATGACCGAGGAATAAAAACAGATACGCAGTATTTT
CDR3aa: CASSSNDRGIKTDTQYF
d_gene: -
abundance: -
v_gene: TRBV6-2/TRBV6-3
j_gene: TRBJ2-3

CDR3nt: TGTGCCAGCAGCTTGCCCCTGAGGGAGACCCAGTACTTC
CDR3aa: CASSLPLRETQYF
d_gene: -
abundance: -
v_gene: TRBV11-2
j_gene: TRBJ2-5

CDR3nt: TGCGCCAGCAGCCAAGATAGGGCCGACCGGCACACCTTC
CDR3aa: CASSQDRADRHTF
d_gene: -
abundance: many
v_gene: TRBV4-3
j_gene: TRBJ1-2

CDR3nt: TGTGCCAGCAGTTTAACCGGGACCGACAAAGCTTTCTTT
CDR3aa: CASSLTGTDKAFF
d_gene: -
abundance: many
v_gene: TRBV7-9
j_gene: TRBJ1-1

CDR3nt: TGTGCCAGCAGCTTAGTTGCAGGGTTTTACGAGCAGTACTTC
CDR3aa: CASSLVAGFYEQYF
d_gene: -
abundance: -
v_gene: TRBV7-2
j_gene: TRBJ2-7

CDR3nt: TGTGCCAGCAGCCGCGGCGCCAGATATAGCAATCAGCCCCAGCATTTT
CDR3aa: CASSRGARYSNQPQHF
d_gene: -
abundance: -
v_gene: TRBV12-3/TRBV12-4
j_gene: TRBJ1-5

CDR3nt: TGTGCCAGTACGCAGGGGTTCACCGAGAGGGGTCAGCCCCAGCATTTT
CDR3aa: CASTQGFTERGQPQHF
d_gene: -
abundance: -
v_gene: TRBV28
j_gene: TRBJ1-5

CDR3nt: TGTGCCAGCAGCGTAGGGGGAACCACCGGGACAGGGAAGGCCAAAGGCGGCTACACCTTC
CDR3aa: CASSVGGTTGTGKAKGGYTF
d_gene: TRBD1
abundance: -
v_gene: TRBV9
j_gene: TRBJ1-2

CDR3nt: TGCAGTGCTAGTTGGGGTAAGAGCAATCAGCCCCAGCATTTT
CDR3aa: CSASWGKSNQPQHF
d_gene: -
abundance: -
v_gene: TRBV20-1
j_gene: TRBJ1-5

CDR3nt: TGTGCCAGCAGTGAGATTGGGGGGGGCACTGAAGCTTTCTTT
CDR3aa: CASSEIGGGTEAFF
d_gene: -
abundance: -
v_gene: TRBV6-1
j_gene: TRBJ1-1

CDR3nt: TGCGCCAGCAGCCAATCCAAGGGAGGCGCTTTCTTT
CDR3aa: CASSQSKGGAFF
d_gene: -
abundance: many
v_gene: TRBV4-3
j_gene: TRBJ1-1

CDR3nt: TGTGCCAGCAGCCTGCCCGTACAGCGCACAGATACGCAGTATTTT
CDR3aa: CASSLPVQRTDTQYF
d_gene: -
abundance: once
v_gene: TRBV5-6
j_gene: TRBJ2-3

CDR3nt: TGTGCCAGCATCGACAGTCTGGGGGGGGGAGGCTACTCCTACGAGCAGTACTTC
CDR3aa: CASIDSLGGGGYSYEQYF
d_gene: TRBD2
abundance: few
v_gene: TRBV6-2/TRBV6-3
j_gene: TRBJ2-7

CDR3nt: TGTGCCACCAGCACAAGGACGGTCTCTGGGGCCAACGTCCTGACTTTC
CDR3aa: CATSTRTVSGANVLTF
d_gene: -
abundance: once
v_gene: TRBV15
j_gene: TRBJ2-6

CDR3nt: TGCGCCAGCAGCCAAGACCGCCGGGACAGGGGAGGTGATACGCAGTATTTT
CDR3aa: CASSQDRRDRGGDTQYF
d_gene: TRBD1
abundance: -
v_gene: TRBV4-1
j_gene: TRBJ2-3

CDR3nt: TGTGCCAGCAGCAGGGGACTAGCGGGGTCCTACGAGCAGTACTTC
CDR3aa: CASSRGLAGSYEQYF
d_gene: TRBD2
abundance: few
v_gene: TRBV5-4
j_gene: TRBJ2-7

CDR3nt: TGCGCCAGCAGCTTTCCGCGCACGGAGAGGAGGTCTGGGGCCAACGTCCTGACTTTC
CDR3aa: CASSFPRTERRSGANVLTF
d_gene: -
abundance: -
v_gene: TRBV5-1
j_gene: TRBJ2-6

CDR3nt: TGTGCCAGCAGTCAACCCCCCAGGCCCATGAACACTGAAGCTTTCTTT
CDR3aa: CASSQPPRPMNTEAFF
d_gene: -
abundance: few
v_gene: TRBV2
j_gene: TRBJ1-1

CDR3nt: TGTGCCACCAGCGGGACAGCGGGAGATACGCAGTATTTT
CDR3aa: CATSGTAGDTQYF
d_gene: -
abundance: -
v_gene: TRBV15
j_gene: TRBJ2-3

CDR3nt: TGTGCCAGCATGCGACAGGTCGCCTACGAGCAGTACTTC
CDR3aa: CASMRQVAYEQYF
d_gene: -
abundance: -
v_gene: TRBV6-6
j_gene: TRBJ2-7

CDR3nt: TGTGCCAGCAGTTACTCGGCAGCTCAGCCCCAGCATTTT
CDR3aa: CASSYSAAQPQHF
d_gene: -
abundance: few
v_gene: TRBV6-2/TRBV6-3
j_gene: TRBJ1-5

CDR3nt: TGCGCCAGCAGCTTGTCTCCGAGCTCCTACGAGCAGTACTTC
CDR3aa: CASSLSPSSYEQYF
d_gene: -
abundance: few
v_gene: TRBV5-1
j_gene: TRBJ2-7

CDR3nt: TGTGCCAGCAGCCACCGACAGCTAATGAACACTGAAGCTTTCTTT
CDR3aa: CASSHRQLMNTEAFF
d_gene: -
abundance: few
v_gene: TRBV14
j_gene: TRBJ1-1

CDR3nt: TGTGCCACCAGTGATTGGACTGGGAATGAGCAGTTCTTC
CDR3aa: CATSDWTGNEQFF
d_gene: -
abundance: many
v_gene: TRBV24-1
j_gene: TRBJ2-1

CDR3nt: TGTGCCAGCAGTTTAAGGTACGCTGAGCAGTTCTTC
CDR3aa: CASSLRYAEQFF
d_gene: -
abundance: few
v_gene: TRBV28
j_gene: TRBJ2-1

CDR3nt: TGTGCCACCAGCAGAATAGACAGGGTGTCCAATGAGCAGTTCTTC
CDR3aa: CATSRIDRVSNEQFF
d_gene: TRBD1
abundance: few
v_gene: TRBV15
j_gene: TRBJ2-1

CDR3nt: TGCGCCAGCAGCCGAGGCTTACGGGACAGGGGCTCCGGGGCCAACGTCCTGACTTTC
CDR3aa: CASSRGLRDRGSGANVLTF
d_gene: TRBD1
abundance: -
v_gene: TRBV4-3
j_gene: TRBJ2-6

CDR3nt: TGCGCCAGCAGCCAAGATAGTGGTTTGGGACAAGAGACCCAGTACTTC
CDR3aa: CASSQDSGLGQETQYF
d_gene: -
abundance: -
v_gene: TRBV4-3
j_gene: TRBJ2-5

CDR3nt: TGTGCCAGCAGCCCCTCACGCCTGCGGGGCACAGATACGCAGTATTTT
CDR3aa: CASSPSRLRGTDTQYF
d_gene: -
abundance: few
v_gene: TRBV12-3/TRBV12-4
j_gene: TRBJ2-3

CDR3nt: TGTGCCAGCAGCCTACAGGGATATGGCTACACCTTC
CDR3aa: CASSLQGYGYTF
d_gene: -
abundance: -
v_gene: TRBV7-6
j_gene: TRBJ1-2

CDR3nt: TGTGCCAGCAGCGTGAGGTCTAATGAAAAACTGTTTTTT
CDR3aa: CASSVRSNEKLFF
d_gene: -
abundance: few
v_gene: TRBV9
j_gene: TRBJ1-4

CDR3nt: TGTGCCAGCAGCCCCTCCGGATTTCACGGAACTGGGGCCAACGTCCTGACTTTC
CDR3aa: CASSPSGFHGTGANVLTF
d_gene: -
abundance: many
v_gene: TRBV3-1
j_gene: TRBJ2-6

CDR3nt: TGTGCCAGCAGCGAGAGTCCGGGCGGGGAAACTTTCTTT
CDR3aa: CASSESPGGETFF
d_gene: -
abundance: -
v_gene: TRBV25-1
j_gene: TRBJ1-1

CDR3nt: TGCGCCAGCAGAGCGGGGTACCAAGAGACCCAGTACTTC
CDR3aa: CASRAGYQETQYF
d_gene: TRBD2
abundance: few
v_gene: TRBV5-1
j_gene: TRBJ2-5

CDR3nt: TGCAGTGCACTAAGGACTAGCGGGGGGGCCTGCAATGAGCAGTTCTTC
CDR3aa: CSALRTSGGACNEQFF
d_gene: TRBD2
abundance: -
v_gene: TRBV20-1
j_gene: TRBJ2-1